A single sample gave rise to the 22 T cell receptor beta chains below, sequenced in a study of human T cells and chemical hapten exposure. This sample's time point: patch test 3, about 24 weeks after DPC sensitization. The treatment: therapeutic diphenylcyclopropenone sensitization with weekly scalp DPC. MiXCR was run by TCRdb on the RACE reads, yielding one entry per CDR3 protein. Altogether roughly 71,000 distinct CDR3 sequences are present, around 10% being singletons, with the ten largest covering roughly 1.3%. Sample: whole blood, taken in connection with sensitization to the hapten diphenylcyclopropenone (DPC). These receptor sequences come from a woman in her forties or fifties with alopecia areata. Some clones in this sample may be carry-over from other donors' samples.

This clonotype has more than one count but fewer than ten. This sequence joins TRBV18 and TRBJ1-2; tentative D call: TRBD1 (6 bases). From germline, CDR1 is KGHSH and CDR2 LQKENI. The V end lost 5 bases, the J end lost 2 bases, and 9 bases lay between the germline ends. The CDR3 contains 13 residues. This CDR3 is CASSRDTNYGYTF. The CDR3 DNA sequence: TGTGCCAGCTCAAGGGACACCAACTATGGCTACACCTTC.

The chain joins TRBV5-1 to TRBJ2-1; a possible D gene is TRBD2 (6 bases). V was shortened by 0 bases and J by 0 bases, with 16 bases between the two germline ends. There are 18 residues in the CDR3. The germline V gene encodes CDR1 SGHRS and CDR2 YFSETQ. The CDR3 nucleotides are TGCGCCAGCAGCTTGGCGCAGGGAGGTTTACGCTCCTACAATGAGCAGTTCTTC. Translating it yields CASSLAQGGLRSYNEQFF. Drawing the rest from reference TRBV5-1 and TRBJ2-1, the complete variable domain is KAGVTQTPRYLIKTRGQQVTLSCSPISGHRSVSWYQQTPGQGLQFLFEYFSETQRNKGNFPGRFSGRQFSNSRSEMNVSTLELGDSALYLCASSLAQGGLRSYNEQFFGPGTRLTVL.

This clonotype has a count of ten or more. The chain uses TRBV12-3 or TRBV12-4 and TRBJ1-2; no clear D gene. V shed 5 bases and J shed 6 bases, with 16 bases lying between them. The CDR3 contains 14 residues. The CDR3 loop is CASSREDGLDGYTF. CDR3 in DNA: TGTGCCAGCAGTCGAGAGGACGGCCTTGATGGCTACACCTTC.

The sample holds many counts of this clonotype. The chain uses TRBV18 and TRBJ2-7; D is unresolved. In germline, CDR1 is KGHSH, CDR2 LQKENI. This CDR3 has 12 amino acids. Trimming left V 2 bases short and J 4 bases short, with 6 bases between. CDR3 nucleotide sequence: TGTGCCAGCTCACCAAATGGGTACGAGCAGTACTTC. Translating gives CASSPNGYEQYF.

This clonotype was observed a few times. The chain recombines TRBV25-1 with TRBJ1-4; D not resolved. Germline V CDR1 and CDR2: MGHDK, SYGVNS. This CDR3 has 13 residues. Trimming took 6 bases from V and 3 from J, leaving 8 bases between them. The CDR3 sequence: CASRGLPNEKLFF. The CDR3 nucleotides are TGTGCCAGCAGAGGGCTTCCTAATGAAAAACTGTTTTTT.

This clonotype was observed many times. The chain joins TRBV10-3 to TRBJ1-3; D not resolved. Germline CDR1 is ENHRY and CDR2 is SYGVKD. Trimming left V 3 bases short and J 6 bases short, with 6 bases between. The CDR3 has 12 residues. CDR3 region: CAISDPQNTIYF. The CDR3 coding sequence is TGTGCCATCAGTGACCCCCAAAACACCATATATTTT.

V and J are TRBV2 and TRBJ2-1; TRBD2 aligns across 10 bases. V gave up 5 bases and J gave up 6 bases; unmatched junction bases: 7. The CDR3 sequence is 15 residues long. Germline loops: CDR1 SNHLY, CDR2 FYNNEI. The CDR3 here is CASSSQRGGLNEQFF. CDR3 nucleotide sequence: TGTGCCAGCAGTTCTCAGCGGGGGGGCCTCAATGAGCAGTTCTTC.

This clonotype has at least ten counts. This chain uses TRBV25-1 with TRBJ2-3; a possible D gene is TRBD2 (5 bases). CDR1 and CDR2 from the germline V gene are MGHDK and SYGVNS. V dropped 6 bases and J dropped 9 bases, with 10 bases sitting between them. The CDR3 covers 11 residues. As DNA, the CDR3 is TGTGCCAGCAGAATTCGGGGAACGCAGTATTTT. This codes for CASRIRGTQYF.

The CDR3 DNA is TGTGCCACCAGCACCACCCTCGAACCGCGGGGCTACACCTTC. It codes for CATSTTLEPRGYTF. J is TRBJ1-2 and V is TRBV15, with D hard to call. The V end was cut by 4 bases, the J end by 8 bases, with 17 bases between. This CDR3 is 14 amino acids long. Germline lookup yields CDR1 LNHNV and CDR2 YYDKDF (reference sequence).

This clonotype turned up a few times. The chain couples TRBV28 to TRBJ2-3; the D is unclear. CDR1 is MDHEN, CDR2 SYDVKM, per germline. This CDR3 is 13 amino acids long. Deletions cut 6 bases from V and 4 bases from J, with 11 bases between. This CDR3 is CASSFESPDTQYF. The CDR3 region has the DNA TGTGCCAGCAGCTTCGAGTCCCCAGATACGCAGTATTTT.

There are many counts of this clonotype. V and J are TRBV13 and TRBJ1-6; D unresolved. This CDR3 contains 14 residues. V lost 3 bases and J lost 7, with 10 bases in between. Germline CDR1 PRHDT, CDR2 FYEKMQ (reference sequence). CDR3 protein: CASSFTGLNSPLHF. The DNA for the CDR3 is TGTGCCAGCAGCTTTACCGGCTTAAATTCACCCCTCCACTTT. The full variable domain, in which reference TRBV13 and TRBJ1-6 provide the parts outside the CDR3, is AAGVIQSPRHLIKEKRETATLKCYPIPRHDTVYWYQQGPGQDPQFLISFYEKMQSDKGSIPDRFSAQQFSDYHSELNMSSLELGDSALYFCASSFTGLNSPLHFGNGTRLTVT.

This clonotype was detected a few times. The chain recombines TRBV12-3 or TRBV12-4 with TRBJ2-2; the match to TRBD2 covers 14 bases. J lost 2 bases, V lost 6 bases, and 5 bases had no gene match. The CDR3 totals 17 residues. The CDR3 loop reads CASRPTSGRANTGELFF. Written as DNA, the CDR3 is TGTGCCAGCAGACCGACTAGCGGGAGGGCAAACACCGGGGAGCTGTTTTTT.

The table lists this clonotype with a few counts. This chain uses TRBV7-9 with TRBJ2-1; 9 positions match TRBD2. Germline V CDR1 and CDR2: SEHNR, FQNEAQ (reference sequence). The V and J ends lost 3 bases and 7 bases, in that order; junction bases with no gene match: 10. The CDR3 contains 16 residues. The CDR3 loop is CASSFRTSARGNEQFF. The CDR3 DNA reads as TGTGCCAGCAGCTTTAGGACTAGCGCTCGAGGGAATGAGCAGTTCTTC. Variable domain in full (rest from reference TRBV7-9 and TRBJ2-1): DTGVSQNPRHKITKRGQNVTFRCDPISEHNRLYWYRQTLGQGPEFLTYFQNEAQLEKSRLLSDRFSAERPKGSFSTLEIQRTEQGDSAMYLCASSFRTSARGNEQFFGPGTRLTVL.

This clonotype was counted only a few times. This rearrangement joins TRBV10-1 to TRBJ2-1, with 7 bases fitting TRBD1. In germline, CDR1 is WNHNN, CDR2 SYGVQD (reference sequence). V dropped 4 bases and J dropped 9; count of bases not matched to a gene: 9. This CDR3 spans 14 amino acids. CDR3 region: CASSAWTGQREQFF. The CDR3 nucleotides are TGCGCCAGCAGTGCCTGGACAGGACAGCGTGAGCAGTTCTTC.

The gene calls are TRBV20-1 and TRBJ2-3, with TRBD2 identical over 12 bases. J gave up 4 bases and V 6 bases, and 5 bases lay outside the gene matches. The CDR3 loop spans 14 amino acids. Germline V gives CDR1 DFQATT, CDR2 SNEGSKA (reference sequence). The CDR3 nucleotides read TGCAGTGCCGCTAGCGGGGGGGCCTCAGATACGCAGTATTTT. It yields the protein CSAASGGASDTQYF.

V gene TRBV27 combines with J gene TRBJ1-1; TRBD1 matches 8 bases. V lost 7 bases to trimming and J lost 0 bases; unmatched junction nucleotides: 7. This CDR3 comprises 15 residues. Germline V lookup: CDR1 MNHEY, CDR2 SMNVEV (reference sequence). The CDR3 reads CASNRDRSMNTEAFF. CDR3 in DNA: TGTGCCAGCAACCGGGACAGGTCCATGAACACTGAAGCTTTCTTT.

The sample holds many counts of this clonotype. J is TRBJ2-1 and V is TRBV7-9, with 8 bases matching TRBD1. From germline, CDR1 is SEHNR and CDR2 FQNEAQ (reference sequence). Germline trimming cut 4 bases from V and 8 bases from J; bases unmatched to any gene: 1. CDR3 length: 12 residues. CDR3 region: CASSSQGDEQFF. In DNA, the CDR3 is TGTGCCAGCAGCTCACAGGGGGATGAGCAGTTCTTC.

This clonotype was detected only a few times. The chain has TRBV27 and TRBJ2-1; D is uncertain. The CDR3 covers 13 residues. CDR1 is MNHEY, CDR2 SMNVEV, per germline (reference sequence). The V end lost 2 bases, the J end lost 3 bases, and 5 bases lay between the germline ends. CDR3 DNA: TGTGCCAGCAGTTTAGGAGTCTACAATGAGCAGTTCTTC. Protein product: CASSLGVYNEQFF.

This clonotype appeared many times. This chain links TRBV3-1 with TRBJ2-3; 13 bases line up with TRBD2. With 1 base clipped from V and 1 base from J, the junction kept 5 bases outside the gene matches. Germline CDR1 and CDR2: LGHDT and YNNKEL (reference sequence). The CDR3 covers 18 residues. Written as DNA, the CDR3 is TGTGCCAGCAGCCAAGGACTAGCGGGGGGTGTACGCACAGATACGCAGTATTTT. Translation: CASSQGLAGGVRTDTQYF.

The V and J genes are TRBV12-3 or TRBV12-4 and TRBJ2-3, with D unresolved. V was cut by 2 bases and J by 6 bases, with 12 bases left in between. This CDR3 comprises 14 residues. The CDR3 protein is CASSLPGILDTQYF. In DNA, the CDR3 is TGTGCCAGCAGTTTACCAGGAATTCTGGATACGCAGTATTTT.

This CDR3 reads CASSSVENNEQFF. Written as DNA, the CDR3 is TGTGCCAGCAGCTCCGTGGAGAACAATGAGCAGTTCTTC. V is TRBV7-2 and J is TRBJ2-1; D is ambiguous. Trimming took 4 bases from V and 5 from J, leaving 9 bases between them. Germline loops: CDR1 SGHTA, CDR2 FQGNSA. The CDR3 contains 13 residues.

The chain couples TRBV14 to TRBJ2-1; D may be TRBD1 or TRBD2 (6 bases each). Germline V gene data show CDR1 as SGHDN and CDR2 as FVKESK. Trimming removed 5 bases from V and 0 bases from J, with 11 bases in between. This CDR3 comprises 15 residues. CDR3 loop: CASSFEGGSYNEQFF. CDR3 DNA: TGTGCCAGCAGCTTTGAGGGGGGCTCCTACAATGAGCAGTTCTTC. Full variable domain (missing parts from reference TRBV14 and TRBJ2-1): EAGVTQFPSHSVIEKGQTVTLRCDPISGHDNLYWYRRVMGKEIKFLLHFVKESKQDESGMPNNRFLAERTGGTYSTLKVQPAELEDSGVYFCASSFEGGSYNEQFFGPGTRLTVL.